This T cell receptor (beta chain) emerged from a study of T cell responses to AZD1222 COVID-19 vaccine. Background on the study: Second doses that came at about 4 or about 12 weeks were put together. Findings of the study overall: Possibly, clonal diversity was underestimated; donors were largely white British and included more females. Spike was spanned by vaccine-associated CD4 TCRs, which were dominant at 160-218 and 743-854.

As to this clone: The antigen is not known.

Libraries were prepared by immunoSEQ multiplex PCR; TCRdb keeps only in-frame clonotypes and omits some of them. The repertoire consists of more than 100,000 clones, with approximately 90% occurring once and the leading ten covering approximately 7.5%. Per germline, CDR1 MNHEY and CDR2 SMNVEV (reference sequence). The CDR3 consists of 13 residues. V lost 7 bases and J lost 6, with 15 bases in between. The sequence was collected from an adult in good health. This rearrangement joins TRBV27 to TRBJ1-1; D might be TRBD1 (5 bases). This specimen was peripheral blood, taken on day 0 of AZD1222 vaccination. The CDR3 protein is CASTIRRGAEAFF. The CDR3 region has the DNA TGTGCCAGCACCATCCGAAGGGGTGCTGAAGCTTTCTTT.